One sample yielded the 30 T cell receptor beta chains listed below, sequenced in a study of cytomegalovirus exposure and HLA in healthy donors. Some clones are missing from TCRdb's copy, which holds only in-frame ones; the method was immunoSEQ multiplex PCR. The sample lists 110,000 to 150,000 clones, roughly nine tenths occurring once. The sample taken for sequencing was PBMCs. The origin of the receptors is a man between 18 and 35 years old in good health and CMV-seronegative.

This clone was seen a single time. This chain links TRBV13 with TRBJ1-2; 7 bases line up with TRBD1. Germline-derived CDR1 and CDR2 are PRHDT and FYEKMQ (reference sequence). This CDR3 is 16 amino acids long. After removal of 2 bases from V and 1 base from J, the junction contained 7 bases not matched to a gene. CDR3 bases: TGTGCCAGCAGCTTATTACAGGGGACCGTTAACTATGGCTACACCTTC. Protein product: CASSLLQGTVNYGYTF.

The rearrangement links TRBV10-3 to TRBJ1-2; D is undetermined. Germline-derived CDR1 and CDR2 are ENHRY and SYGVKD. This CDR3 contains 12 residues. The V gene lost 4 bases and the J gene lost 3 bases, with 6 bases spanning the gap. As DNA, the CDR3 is TGTGCCATCAGTGTCGGTGACTATGGCTACACCTTC. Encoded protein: CAISVGDYGYTF.

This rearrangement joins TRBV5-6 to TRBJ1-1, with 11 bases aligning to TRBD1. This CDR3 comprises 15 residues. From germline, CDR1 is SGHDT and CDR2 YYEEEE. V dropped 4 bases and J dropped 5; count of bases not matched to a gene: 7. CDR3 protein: CASSTAGTGGTEAFF. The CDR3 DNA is TGTGCCAGCAGCACGGCCGGGACAGGGGGGACTGAAGCTTTCTTT.

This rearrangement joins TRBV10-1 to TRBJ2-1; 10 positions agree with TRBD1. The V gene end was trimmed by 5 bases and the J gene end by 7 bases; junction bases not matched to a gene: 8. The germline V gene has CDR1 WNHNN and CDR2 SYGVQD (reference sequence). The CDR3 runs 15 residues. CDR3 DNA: TGCGCCAGCAGTTTACGACAGGGGGCGAGGAATGAGCAGTTCTTC. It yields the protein CASSLRQGARNEQFF.

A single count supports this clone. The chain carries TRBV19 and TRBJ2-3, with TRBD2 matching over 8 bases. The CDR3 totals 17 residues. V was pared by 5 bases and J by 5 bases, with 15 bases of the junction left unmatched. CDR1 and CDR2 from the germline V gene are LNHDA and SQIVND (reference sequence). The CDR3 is CASSSMVSSLAGDTQYF. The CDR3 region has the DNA TGTGCCAGTAGTTCAATGGTGTCATCTCTAGCGGGAGATACGCAGTATTTT.

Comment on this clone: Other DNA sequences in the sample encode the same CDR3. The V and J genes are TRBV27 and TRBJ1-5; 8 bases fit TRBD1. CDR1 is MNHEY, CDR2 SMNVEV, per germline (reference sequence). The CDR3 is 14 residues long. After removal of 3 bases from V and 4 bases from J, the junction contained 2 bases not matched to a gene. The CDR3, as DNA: TGTGCCAGCAGTTTCGACAGGGGAAATCAGCCCCAGCATTTT. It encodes CASSFDRGNQPQHF.

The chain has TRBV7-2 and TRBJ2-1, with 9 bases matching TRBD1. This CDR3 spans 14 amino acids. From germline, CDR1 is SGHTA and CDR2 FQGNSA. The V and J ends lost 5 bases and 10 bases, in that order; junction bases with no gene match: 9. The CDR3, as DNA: TGTGCCAGCAGCCCCGGGACAGGGCATTTGGAGCAGTTCTTC. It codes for CASSPGTGHLEQFF.

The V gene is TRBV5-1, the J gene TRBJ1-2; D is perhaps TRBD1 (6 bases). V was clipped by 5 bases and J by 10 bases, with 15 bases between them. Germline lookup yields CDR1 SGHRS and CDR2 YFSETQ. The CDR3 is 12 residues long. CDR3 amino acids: CASSFDRSLYTF. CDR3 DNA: TGCGCCAGCAGTTTCGACAGGTCTCTCTACACCTTC.

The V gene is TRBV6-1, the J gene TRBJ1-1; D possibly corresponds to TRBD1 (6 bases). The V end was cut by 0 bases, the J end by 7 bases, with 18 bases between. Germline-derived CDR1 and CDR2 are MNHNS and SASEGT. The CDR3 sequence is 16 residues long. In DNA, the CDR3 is TGTGCCAGCAGTGAAGCGCTTCCGGGGGGCGGTGATGAAGCTTTCTTT. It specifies CASSEALPGGGDEAFF.

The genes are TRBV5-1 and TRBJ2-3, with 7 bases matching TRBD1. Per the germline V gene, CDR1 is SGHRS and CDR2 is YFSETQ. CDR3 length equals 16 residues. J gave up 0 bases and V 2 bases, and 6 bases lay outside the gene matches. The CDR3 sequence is CASSLGQAFSTDTQYF. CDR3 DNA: TGCGCCAGCAGCTTAGGACAGGCTTTTAGCACAGATACGCAGTATTTT.

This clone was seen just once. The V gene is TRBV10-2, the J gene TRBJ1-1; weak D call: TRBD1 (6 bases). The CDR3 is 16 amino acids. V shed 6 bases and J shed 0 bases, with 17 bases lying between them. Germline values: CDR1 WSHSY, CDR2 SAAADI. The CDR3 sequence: CASRISGGRVNTEAFF. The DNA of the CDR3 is TGCGCCAGCAGAATCAGCGGGGGGCGCGTGAACACTGAAGCTTTCTTT.

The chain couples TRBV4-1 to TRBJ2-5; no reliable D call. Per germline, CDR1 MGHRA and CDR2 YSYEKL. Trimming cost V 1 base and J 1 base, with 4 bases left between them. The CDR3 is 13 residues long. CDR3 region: CASSQGSQETQYF. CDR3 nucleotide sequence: TGCGCCAGCAGCCAAGGGAGCCAAGAGACCCAGTACTTC.

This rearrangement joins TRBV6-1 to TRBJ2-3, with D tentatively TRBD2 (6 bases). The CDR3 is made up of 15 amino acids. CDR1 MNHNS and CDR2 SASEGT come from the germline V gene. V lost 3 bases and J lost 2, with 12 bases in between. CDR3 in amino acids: CASSDRAGLTDTQYF. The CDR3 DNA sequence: TGTGCCAGCAGTGATAGGGCGGGACTCACAGATACGCAGTATTTT.

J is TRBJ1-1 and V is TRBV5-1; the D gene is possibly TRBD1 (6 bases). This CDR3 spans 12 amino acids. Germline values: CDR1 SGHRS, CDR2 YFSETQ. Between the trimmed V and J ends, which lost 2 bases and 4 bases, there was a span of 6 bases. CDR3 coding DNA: TGCGCCAGCAGCTTCAGGGGCACTGAAGCTTTCTTT. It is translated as CASSFRGTEAFF.

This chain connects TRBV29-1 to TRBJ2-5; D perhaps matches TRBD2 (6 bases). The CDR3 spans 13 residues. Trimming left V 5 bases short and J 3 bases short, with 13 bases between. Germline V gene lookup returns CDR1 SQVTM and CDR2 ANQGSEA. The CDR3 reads CSVRATGEETQYF. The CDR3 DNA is TGCAGCGTTAGGGCCACGGGAGAAGAGACCCAGTACTTC.

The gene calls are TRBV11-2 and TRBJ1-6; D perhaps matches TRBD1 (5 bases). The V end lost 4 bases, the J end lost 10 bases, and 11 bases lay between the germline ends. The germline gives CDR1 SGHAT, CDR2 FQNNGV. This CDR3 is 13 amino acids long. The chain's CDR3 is CASSSPGGSPLHF. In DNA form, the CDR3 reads TGTGCCAGCAGCTCCCCGGGGGGGTCACCCCTCCACTTT.

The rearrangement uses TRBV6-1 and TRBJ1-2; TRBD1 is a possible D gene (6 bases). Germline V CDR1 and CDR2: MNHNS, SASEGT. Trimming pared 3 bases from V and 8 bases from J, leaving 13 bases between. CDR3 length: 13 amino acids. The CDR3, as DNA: TGTGCCAGCAGTGAGATGTTGGACAGAGGCTACACCTTC. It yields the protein CASSEMLDRGYTF.

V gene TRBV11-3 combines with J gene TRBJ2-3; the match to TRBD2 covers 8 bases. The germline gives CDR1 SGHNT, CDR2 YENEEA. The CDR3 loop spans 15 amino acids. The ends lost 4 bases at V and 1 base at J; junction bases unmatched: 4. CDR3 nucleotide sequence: TGTGCCAGCAGCTCGACGGGGGGGCGCACAGATACGCAGTATTTT. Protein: CASSSTGGRTDTQYF.

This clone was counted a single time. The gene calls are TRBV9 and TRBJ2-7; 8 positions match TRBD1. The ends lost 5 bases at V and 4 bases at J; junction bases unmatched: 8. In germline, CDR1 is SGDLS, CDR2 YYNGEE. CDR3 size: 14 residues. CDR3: CASSGQGGTYEQYF. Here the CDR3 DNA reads TGTGCCAGCAGTGGACAGGGTGGTACATACGAGCAGTACTTC. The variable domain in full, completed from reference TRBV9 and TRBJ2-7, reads DSGVTQTPKHLITATGQRVTLRCSPRSGDLSVYWYQQSLDQGLQFLIQYYNGEERAKGNILERFSAQQFPDLHSELNLSSLELGDSALYFCASSGQGGTYEQYFGPGTRLTVT.

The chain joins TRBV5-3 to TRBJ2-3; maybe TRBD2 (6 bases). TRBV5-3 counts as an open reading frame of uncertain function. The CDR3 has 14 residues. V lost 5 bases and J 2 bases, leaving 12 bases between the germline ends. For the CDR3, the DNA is TGTGCCAGAAGACCGAGGGACTCCACAGATACGCAGTATTTT. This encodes CARRPRDSTDTQYF.

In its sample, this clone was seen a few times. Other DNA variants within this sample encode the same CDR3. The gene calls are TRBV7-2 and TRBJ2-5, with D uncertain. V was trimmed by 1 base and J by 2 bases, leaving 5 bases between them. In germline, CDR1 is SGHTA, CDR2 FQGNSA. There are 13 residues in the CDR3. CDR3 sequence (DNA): TGTGCCAGCAGCTTAGGGGCGCAAGAGACCCAGTACTTC. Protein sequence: CASSLGAQETQYF.

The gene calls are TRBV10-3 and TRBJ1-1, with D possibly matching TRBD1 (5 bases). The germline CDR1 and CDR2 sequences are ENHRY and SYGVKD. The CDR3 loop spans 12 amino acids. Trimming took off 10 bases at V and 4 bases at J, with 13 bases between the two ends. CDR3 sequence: CATGQPTTEAFF. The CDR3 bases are TGTGCCACAGGGCAGCCTACCACTGAAGCTTTCTTT.

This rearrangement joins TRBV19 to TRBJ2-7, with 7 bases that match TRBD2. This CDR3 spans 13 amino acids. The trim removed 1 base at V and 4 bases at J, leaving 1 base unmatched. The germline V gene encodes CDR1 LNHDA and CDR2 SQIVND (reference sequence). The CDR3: CASSIGEGYEQYF. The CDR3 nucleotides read TGTGCCAGTAGTATAGGGGAGGGATACGAGCAGTACTTC. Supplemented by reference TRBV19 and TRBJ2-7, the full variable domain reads DGGITQSPKYLFRKEGQNVTLSCEQNLNHDAMYWYRQDPGQGLRLIYYSQIVNDFQKGDIAEGYSVSREKKESFPLTVTSAQKNPTAFYLCASSIGEGYEQYFGPGTRLTVT.

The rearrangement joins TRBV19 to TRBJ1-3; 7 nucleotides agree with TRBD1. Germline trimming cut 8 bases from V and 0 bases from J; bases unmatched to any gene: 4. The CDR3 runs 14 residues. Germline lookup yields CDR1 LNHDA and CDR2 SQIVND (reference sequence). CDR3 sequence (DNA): TGTGCCAGTGGGACAGCGAGCTCTGGAAACACCATATATTTT. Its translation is CASGTASSGNTIYF.

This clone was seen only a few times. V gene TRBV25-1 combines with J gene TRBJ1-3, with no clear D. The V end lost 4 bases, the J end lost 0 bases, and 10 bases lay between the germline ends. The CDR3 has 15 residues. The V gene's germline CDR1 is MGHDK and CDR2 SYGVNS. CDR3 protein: CASSGSPSSGNTIYF. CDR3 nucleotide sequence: TGTGCCAGCAGTGGGAGTCCTTCCTCTGGAAACACCATATATTTT.

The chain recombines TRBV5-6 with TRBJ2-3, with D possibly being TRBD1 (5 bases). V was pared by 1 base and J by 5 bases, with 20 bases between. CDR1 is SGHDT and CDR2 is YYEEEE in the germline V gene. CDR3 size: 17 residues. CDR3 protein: CASSLYVGLVGVDTQYF. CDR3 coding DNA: TGTGCCAGCAGCTTGTATGTGGGGCTAGTGGGTGTAGATACGCAGTATTTT.

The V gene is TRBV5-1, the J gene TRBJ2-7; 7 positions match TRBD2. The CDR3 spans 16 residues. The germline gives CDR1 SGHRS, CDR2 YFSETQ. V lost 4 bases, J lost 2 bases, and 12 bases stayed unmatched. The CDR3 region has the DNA TGCGCCAGCAGCCTCCCTGGGGGGGGAAGGGCCTACGAGCAGTACTTC. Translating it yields CASSLPGGGRAYEQYF.

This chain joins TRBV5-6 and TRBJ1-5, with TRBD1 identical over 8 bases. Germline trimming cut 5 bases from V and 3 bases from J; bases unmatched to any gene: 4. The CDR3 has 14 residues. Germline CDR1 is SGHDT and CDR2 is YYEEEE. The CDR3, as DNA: TGTGCCAGCAGGTTGACAGGGGACAATCAGCCCCAGCATTTT. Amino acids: CASRLTGDNQPQHF. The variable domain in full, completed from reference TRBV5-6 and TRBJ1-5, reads DAGVTQSPTHLIKTRGQQVTLRCSPKSGHDTVSWYQQALGQGPQFIFQYYEEEERQRGNFPDRFSGHQFPNYSSELNVNALLLGDSALYLCASRLTGDNQPQHFGDGTRLSIL.

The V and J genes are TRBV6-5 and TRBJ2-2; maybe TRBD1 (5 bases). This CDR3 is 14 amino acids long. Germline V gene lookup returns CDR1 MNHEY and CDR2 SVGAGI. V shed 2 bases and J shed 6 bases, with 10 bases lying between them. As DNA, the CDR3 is TGTGCCAGCAGTTACGGTCTAGGGGCCGGGGAGCTGTTTTTT. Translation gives CASSYGLGAGELFF.

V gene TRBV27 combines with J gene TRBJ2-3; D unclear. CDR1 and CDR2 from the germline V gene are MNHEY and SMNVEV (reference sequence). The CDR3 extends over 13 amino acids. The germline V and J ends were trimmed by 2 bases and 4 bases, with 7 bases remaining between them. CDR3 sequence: CASSLRSSDTQYF. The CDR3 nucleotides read TGTGCCAGCAGTTTAAGGAGCTCAGATACGCAGTATTTT.